These 15 T cell receptor beta chains were all obtained from the same sample, sequenced in a study of kidney transplant recipient with SARS-CoV-2 infection. MiXCR, applied by TCRdb to the reads, yields one record per CDR3 protein. This table has 200,000 to 300,000 distinct CDR3 sequences, around 30% appearing once. Sequenced material: a blood sample, taken at baseline and between days 110 and 120 from a kidney transplant recipient. These receptors all come from a young adult male patient who had COVID-19 and was a kidney transplant recipient. Some T cells may be graft donor cells.

The genes are TRBV5-8 and TRBJ2-5; D gene unclear. CDR1 and CDR2 from the germline V gene are SGHTS and YDEGEE. The CDR3 covers 15 residues. V lost 4 bases, J lost 2 bases, and 15 bases lay in between. The DNA of the CDR3 is TGTGCCAGCAGCCGCCCGCGGATGGAACAAGAGACCCAGTACTTC. Its protein is CASSRPRMEQETQYF.

This clonotype was counted at least ten times. The rearrangement joins TRBV11-2 to TRBJ2-3, with TRBD2 identical over 9 bases. The CDR3 is made up of 15 amino acids. V lost 3 bases, J lost 1 base, and 2 bases stayed unmatched. CDR1 SGHAT and CDR2 FQNNGV come from the germline V gene. The CDR3 coding sequence is TGTGCCAGCAGCTTTGCGGGAGGGGGCACAGATACGCAGTATTTT. The encoded protein is CASSFAGGGTDTQYF.

Regarding this clonotype: Being one base from a much bigger clone, this may be a read error. The J gene is TRBJ2-6, the V gene TRBV12-3 or TRBV12-4; 10 nucleotides agree with TRBD1. The CDR3 consists of 17 residues. The CDR3 reads CASNPGTGASGADVLTF. In DNA form, the CDR3 reads TGTGCCAGCAATCCCGGGACAGGGGCCTCTGGGGCCGACGTCCTGACTTTC.

A note on this clonotype: The germline gene is not matched at one end of the junction; a read error may be the cause. This chain connects TRBV7-2 to TRBJ1-6, with D perhaps matching TRBD1 (5 bases). Germline-derived CDR1 and CDR2 are SGHTA and FQGNSA. This CDR3 has 16 residues. In DNA form, the CDR3 reads TGTGCCGGCAGCCCGTACCGACCAGGGTCAGGTTCACCCCTCCACTTT. Protein sequence: CAGSPYRPGSGSPLHF.

This clonotype appeared many times. The genes are TRBV5-1 and TRBJ2-5, with D unclear. CDR1 is SGHRS and CDR2 is YFSETQ in the germline V gene. Trimming shortened V by 5 bases and J by 2 bases, and 10 bases separated the two germline ends. The CDR3 is 13 amino acids. Here the CDR3 reads CASRVGRQETQYF. CDR3 nucleotide sequence: TGCGCCAGCAGAGTTGGTCGTCAAGAGACCCAGTACTTC.

Ten or more counts support this clonotype. The rearrangement joins TRBV2 to TRBJ1-6; a weak D match, TRBD1 (5 bases). The length of the CDR3 is 14 residues. V lost 7 bases and J 10 bases, leaving 17 bases between the germline ends. Germline V gives CDR1 SNHLY, CDR2 FYNNEI. CDR3 in amino acids: CASNGAGSGSPLHF. DNA for the CDR3: TGTGCCAGCAATGGGGCAGGGAGTGGATCACCCCTCCACTTT. Full variable domain (rest looked up from reference TRBV2 and TRBJ1-6): EPEVTQTPSHQVTQMGQEVILRCVPISNHLYFYWYRQILGQKVEFLVSFYNNEISEKSEIFDDQFSVERPDGSNFTLKIRSTKLEDSAMYFCASNGAGSGSPLHFGNGTRLTVT.

This clonotype came up many times. CDR3 in amino acids: CASSVQGLSGANVLTF. The CDR3 DNA is TGTGCCAGCAGCGTACAGGGCTTATCTGGGGCCAACGTCCTGACTTTC. The chain employs TRBV7-9 and TRBJ2-6, with D tentatively TRBD1 (6 bases). The germline V gene encodes CDR1 SEHNR and CDR2 FQNEAQ (reference sequence). This CDR3 has 16 amino acids. Trimming left V 5 bases short and J 1 base short, with 12 bases between. Together with reference TRBV7-9 and TRBJ2-6, the CDR3 gives the full variable domain: DTGVSQNPRHKITKRGQNVTFRCDPISEHNRLYWYRQTLGQGPEFLTYFQNEAQLEKSRLLSDRFSAERPKGSFSTLEIQRTEQGDSAMYLCASSVQGLSGANVLTFGAGSRLTVL.

This clonotype was counted many times. CDR3 in DNA: TGTGCAAGTCGCTCGCAATCGACTCCACGAAAGACCTATGGCTACACCTTC. It codes for CASRSQSTPRKTYGYTF. The gene calls are TRBV12-2 and TRBJ1-2. TRBV12-2 is designated a pseudogene. The CDR3 runs to 17 residues.

V usage is TRBV10-3 and J usage is TRBJ2-7; D ambiguous. CDR3 length: 14 amino acids. In germline, CDR1 is ENHRY, CDR2 SYGVKD. As DNA, the CDR3 is TGTGCAATCAGTGAAGGACGGAGCTCCTACGAGCAGTACGTC. This gives the protein CAISEGRSSYEQYV.

CDR3 bases: TGTGCCAGCAGCTGGGAGATTCCCATTTCTTTCTCTGAGACCCAGTACTTC. It codes for CASSWEIPISFSETQYF. The chain joins TRBV3-1 to TRBJ2-4; D may be TRBD2 (5 bases). The J call is doubtful: the DNA matches TRBJ2-5 better. Per germline, CDR1 LGHDT and CDR2 YNNKEL (reference sequence). CDR3 length: 17 residues.

This clonotype has a single count. One base away lies a much larger clone, so this may be a sequencing read error. The chain joins TRBV7-6 to TRBJ2-1; D remains unclear. The length of the CDR3 is 15 residues. CDR1 SGHVS and CDR2 FNYEAQ come from the germline V gene. The CDR3 region is CAGSPMLGSYNEQFF. DNA for the CDR3: TGTGCCGGCAGCCCAATGCTCGGCTCCTACAATGAGCAGTTCTTC.

This clonotype occurred a few times. It may be a read error: a sequence one base away is much more abundant. The V and J genes are TRBV10-1 and TRBJ1-2; D is uncertain. With 7 bases removed from V and 7 bases from J, the gap between germline ends came to 16 bases. From germline, CDR1 is WNHNN and CDR2 SYGVQD (reference sequence). The length of the CDR3 is 13 residues. As DNA, the CDR3 is TGCGCCAGCACGCCCGGCACCCTCTGTGGCTACACCTTC. It encodes CASTPGTLCGYTF.

The J gene is TRBJ2-3, the V gene TRBV5-1; D possibly matches TRBD1 or TRBD2 (5 bases each). Germline CDR1 is SGHRS and CDR2 is YFSETQ. V gave up 4 bases and J gave up 0 bases, with 15 bases separating them. The length of the CDR3 is 16 residues. In nucleotides, the CDR3 is TGCGCCAGCAGCCTGGGAGACAGAACTAGCACAGATACGCAGTATTTT. Translated, it gives CASSLGDRTSTDTQYF.

This clonotype was found many times. The V call is TRBV5-3, the J call TRBJ1-5, with D perhaps TRBD1 (6 bases). TRBV5-3 is identified as an open reading frame with a role that is uncertain. The CDR3 covers 16 residues. Trimming shortened V by 3 bases and J by 2 bases, and 15 bases separated the two germline ends. The DNA of the CDR3 is TGTGCCAGAAGCTGGAGCAGGGGTAGGGGCAATCAGCCCCAGCATTTT. Translation gives CARSWSRGRGNQPQHF.

In the case of this clonotype: A much larger clone sits a single nucleotide away, making a read error possible. This chain joins TRBV28 and TRBJ2-4; unclear D gene. The CDR3 contains 15 residues. The V gene's germline CDR1 is MDHEN and CDR2 SYDVKM. V was pared by 3 bases and J by 0 bases, with 9 bases between. The CDR3 protein is CASSFRNPAKNIQYF. The CDR3 DNA sequence: TGTGCCAGCAGTTTCCGGAATCCAGCCAAAAACATTCAGTACTTC. Looking up the rest from reference TRBV28 and TRBJ2-4 gives the full variable domain: DVKVTQSSRYLVKRTGEKVFLECVQDMDHENMFWYRQDPGLGLRLIYFSYDVKMKEKGDIPEGYSVSREKKERFSLILESASTNQTSMYLCASSFRNPAKNIQYFGAGTRLSVL.